Listed below are T cell receptor beta chains from one sample, sequenced in a study of blood T cell repertoires in COVID-19. Libraries were prepared by immunoSEQ multiplex PCR; TCRdb keeps only in-frame clonotypes and omits some of them. The table includes around 130,000 clones, approximately 83% detected once. What was sequenced was peripheral blood. These receptors were collected from a woman in her forties or fifties who had recovered from COVID-19. The CDR3 runs from the conserved cysteine through the conserved F or W. A D gene is named only where the DNA matches it firmly. Some rows have no size entry. The others give once, few or many, or a class for an expanded clone.

DNA,CDR3,length,size,D,V,J
TGCAGCGTTGAACCCCGCGGAGCCTACAATGAGCAGTTCTTC,CSVEPRGAYNEQFF,14,NA,NA,TRBV29-1,TRBJ2-1
TGTGCCAGCAGTTACCGGACAGGTAATCAGCCCCAGCATTTT,CASSYRTGNQPQHF,14,NA,TRBD1,TRBV6-2/TRBV6-3,TRBJ1-5
TGTGCCAGCGGCTACAACAGGGAGCGGCCCCAGCATTTT,CASGYNRERPQHF,13,NA,NA,TRBV3-1/TRBV3-2,TRBJ1-5
TGTGCCAGCAGCTTAGGCAGCGGGCGATGGTTCTTC,CASSLGSGRWFF,12,NA,NA,TRBV7-9,TRBJ2-1
TGTGCCAGCAGCGTAGATGGTCTAGCGGGAGGGTATACGCAGTATTTT,CASSVDGLAGGYTQYF,16,few,TRBD2,TRBV9,TRBJ2-3
TGTGCCAGTAGACAGACGGGGGGCGCCAAAAACATTCAGTACTTC,CASRQTGGAKNIQYF,15,NA,NA,TRBV19,TRBJ2-4
TGTGCCAGCAGCTGGACCGGGACAACAAACACCGGGGAGCTGTTTTTT,CASSWTGTTNTGELFF,16,NA,NA,TRBV7-2,TRBJ2-2
TGTGCCAGCAGCCCAAACCAGGGAGATACGCAGTATTTT,CASSPNQGDTQYF,13,once,NA,TRBV7-3,TRBJ2-3
TGTGCCAGCAGCTTGGCGGAGGCGATGGTTAGCACTGAAGCTTTCTTT,CASSLAEAMVSTEAFF,16,NA,NA,TRBV5-6,TRBJ1-1
TGTGCCAGCAGTGAAGACAGGGGATCCTACAATGAGCAGTTCTTC,CASSEDRGSYNEQFF,15,NA,TRBD1,TRBV2,TRBJ2-1
TGTGCCAGCAGCCAAGTACCCGGGAGGGACGAGCAGTACTTC,CASSQVPGRDEQYF,14,once,TRBD2,TRBV4-2,TRBJ2-7
TGTGCCAGCAGCATGGCTAGCGGGGGAGAGACCCAGTACTTC,CASSMASGGETQYF,14,NA,TRBD2,TRBV7-9,TRBJ2-5
TGTGCCACCAGCAGGTCGAGCGGCAGGGGCAATGAGCAGTTCTTC,CATSRSSGRGNEQFF,15,NA,NA,TRBV15,TRBJ2-1
TGCGCCAGCAGCCCCGGGACAGGGAGGGAGAACACTGAAGCTTTCTTT,CASSPGTGRENTEAFF,16,NA,TRBD1,TRBV5-1,TRBJ1-1
TGTGCCACGAACAGAGATTCTAACTATGGCTACACCTTC,CATNRDSNYGYTF,13,NA,NA,TRBV10-3,TRBJ1-2
TGTGCCAGCAGCTTACGATCGATCCCCATAGCCTCTGGAAACACCATATATTTT,CASSLRSIPIASGNTIYF,18,NA,NA,TRBV5-6,TRBJ1-3